The sequence of this T cell receptor beta chain was determined in a study of blood T cells in healthy people across ages. A second PCR, run for about 7 to 11 cycles, used a sample-barcoded 5' primer plus a J-beta primer mix. MiXCR was run by TCRdb on the 5' RACE reads, yielding one entry per CDR3 protein. The sample has 790,000 or so distinct CDR3 sequences; around three fifths are singletons. The junction had 12 bases not matched to a gene; V was cut back by 7 bases and J by 8 bases. From germline, CDR1 is SEHNR and CDR2 FQNEAQ (reference sequence). This CDR3 has 14 residues. The specimen was blood. The receptor's source is a man aged 35-49 years in good health. The genes are TRBV7-9 and TRBJ1-2, with 8 positions matching TRBD1. The CDR3 region is CASTIPRTGYGYTF. The CDR3 DNA sequence: TGTGCCAGCACCATCCCTAGGACAGGGTACGGCTACACCTTC.